These 23 T cell receptor beta chains were sequenced from one sample in a study of T cells expressing NK-cell markers. Reprocessing the 5' RACE reads, TCRdb reports a single entry for every CDR3 protein and omits DNA. Here the sample table reports around 550,000 distinct CDR3 sequences. Material for sequencing was blood T cells: a sorted CD56 or NKG2C T cell subset, CD4+ or CD8+ T cells, or bulk PBMC T cells (not recorded which). The receptors originated from a man younger than 35 in good health.

The rearrangement joins TRBV20-1 to TRBJ1-6. The CDR3 runs 18 residues. CDR1 and CDR2 (germline): DFQATT, SNEGSKA (reference sequence). The CDR3 here is CSARNDIQDSYVAPPLHF.

The V and J genes are TRBV20-1 and TRBJ2-4. Germline lookup yields CDR1 DFQATT and CDR2 SNEGSKA (reference sequence). This CDR3 has 13 residues. The CDR3 loop is CSASPRVEDIQYF.

This rearrangement joins TRBV6-5 to TRBJ2-1. The CDR3 sequence is 14 residues long. CDR1 and CDR2 (germline): MNHEY, SVGAGI. CDR3 sequence: CASSYSKNANEQFF.

This rearrangement joins TRBV12-5 to TRBJ2-1. The CDR3 covers 15 residues. Germline CDR1 LGHNT, CDR2 FRNRAP. This CDR3 reads CASGLGLVPYNEQFF.

V and J are TRBV10-2 and TRBJ2-3; the TCRdb call, TRBD2, lacks DNA for checking. CDR3 length: 14 amino acids. CDR1 and CDR2 from the germline V gene are WSHSY and SAAADI. The CDR3 spells CASTNSGSTDTQYF.

The chain recombines TRBV11-2 with TRBJ1-1; the D call from TCRdb, TRBD1, cannot be confirmed without DNA. The CDR3 is made up of 14 amino acids. Looked up from germline, CDR1 is SGHAT and CDR2 is FQNNGV. The CDR3 reads CASTSQDRNTEAFF.

The V gene is TRBV20-1, the J gene TRBJ2-7; TCRdb reports TRBD2, a call that lacks DNA to check it against. This CDR3 comprises 14 residues. Germline CDR1 is DFQATT and CDR2 is SNEGSKA (reference sequence). CDR3 sequence reads: CSVLGLAGGGEQYF.

The chain links TRBV6-5 to TRBJ1-1; without DNA, the TCRdb call of TRBD1 cannot be checked. The CDR3 spans 14 residues. Germline assignment: CDR1 MNHEY and CDR2 SVGAGI. The CDR3 is CASRVRGANTEAFF.

The rearrangement links TRBV27 to TRBJ2-7. From germline, CDR1 is MNHEY and CDR2 SMNVEV (reference sequence). The CDR3 extends over 13 amino acids. The CDR3 sequence is CASSQGRFYEQYF.

This chain links TRBV5-1 with TRBJ1-1; TCRdb proposes TRBD1, but this gene call is untestable without DNA. CDR1 SGHRS and CDR2 YFSETQ come from the germline V gene. The CDR3 is 18 amino acids. The CDR3 protein is CASSSLHTGQGVNTEAFF.

This chain connects TRBV10-3 to TRBJ2-2; TCRdb selects TRBD2, and the lack of DNA leaves this call unchecked. Germline V CDR1 and CDR2: ENHRY, SYGVKD. The CDR3 is 12 residues long. The CDR3 is CAISVLAGELFF.

The chain carries TRBV6-5 and TRBJ2-1; TCRdb's D call of TRBD1 is untestable without DNA. The length of the CDR3 is 15 residues. CDR1 and CDR2 (germline): MNHEY, SVGAGI. The CDR3 loop reads CASSSLGGVGNEQFF.

The CDR3: CASTTTGWGEKLFF. The chain couples TRBV19 to TRBJ1-4; TCRdb gives TRBD1 as the D gene, but with no DNA this cannot be confirmed. From germline, CDR1 is LNHDA and CDR2 SQIVND (reference sequence). The CDR3 runs 14 residues.

V usage is TRBV5-1 and J usage is TRBJ2-3; the D call of TRBD2 rests on TCRdb alone, since no DNA is present to check it. CDR3 length equals 14 residues. In germline, CDR1 is SGHRS, CDR2 YFSETQ. CDR3 residues: CASSDGRGDGTQYF.

This sequence joins TRBV20-1 and TRBJ2-7; TCRdb picks TRBD2, but there is no DNA to check that call. The CDR3 totals 14 residues. Germline V CDR1 and CDR2: DFQATT, SNEGSKA (reference sequence). The CDR3 protein is CSANQREGPYEQYF.

The chain couples TRBV7-9 to TRBJ2-7. CDR3 size: 17 residues. CDR1 SEHNR and CDR2 FQNEAQ come from the germline V gene (reference sequence). CDR3 sequence: CASSLGRGVVRSYEQYF.

The chain links TRBV20-1 to TRBJ1-6; TCRdb proposes TRBD1, but this gene call is untestable without DNA. The CDR3 has 13 amino acids. Looked up from germline, CDR1 is DFQATT and CDR2 is SNEGSKA (reference sequence). The CDR3 is CSATEHRDSPLHF.

This chain links TRBV5-1 with TRBJ2-6; TCRdb reports TRBD1, a call that lacks DNA to check it against. The CDR3 consists of 18 residues. Looked up from germline, CDR1 is SGHRS and CDR2 is YFSETQ. CDR3 sequence: CASSLHLQGISGANVLTF. Looking up the rest from reference TRBV5-1 and TRBJ2-6 gives the full variable domain: KAGVTQTPRYLIKTRGQQVTLSCSPISGHRSVSWYQQTPGQGLQFLFEYFSETQRNKGNFPGRFSGRQFSNSRSEMNVSTLELGDSALYLCASSLHLQGISGANVLTFGAGSRLTVL.

The rearrangement uses TRBV29-1 and TRBJ1-1; no DNA is available, so the TRBD1 call from TCRdb remains unchecked. The V gene's germline CDR1 is SQVTM and CDR2 ANQGSEA. The CDR3 consists of 11 residues. CDR3 region: CSGLGATEAFF.

The genes are TRBV20-1 and TRBJ1-1; TCRdb lists TRBD1, though no DNA is available to test this call. The CDR3 has 16 residues. The V gene's germline CDR1 is DFQATT and CDR2 SNEGSKA (reference sequence). CDR3 region: CSARDSKTGAGTEAFF.

The chain links TRBV24-1 to TRBJ2-3; no DNA is available, so the TRBD1 call from TCRdb remains unchecked. Germline CDR1 and CDR2: KGHDR and SFDVKD. The CDR3 is made up of 15 amino acids. The CDR3 sequence is CATNHDGGPNDTQYF.

The chain uses TRBV18 and TRBJ1-4; TCRdb's D call of TRBD1 is untestable without DNA. Germline-derived CDR1 and CDR2 are KGHSH and LQKENI. The length of the CDR3 is 15 residues. CDR3 region: CASSPRQNINEKLFF.

The chain links TRBV6-5 to TRBJ2-2; TCRdb picks TRBD2, but there is no DNA to check that call. Germline CDR1 MNHEY, CDR2 SVGAGI. CDR3 size: 19 residues. Here the CDR3 reads CASSYTDLALAGVTGELFF.